What follows are 4 T cell receptor beta chains derived from one specimen sequenced in a study of T cells in Graves' hyperthyroidism and ophthalmopathy. Authors of the study amplified TCR beta CDR3 regions from RNA transcripts. A first-round RT-PCR of the TCR CDR3 used the HTBI primer set. TCRdb passed the multiplex PCR reads through MiXCR, listing each CDR3 protein once. The sample has 800,000 or so distinct CDR3 sequences, around 38% seen once. The sample consisted of blood. The receptors shown here come from a man aged 18 to 29 with Graves' hyperthyroidism.

This clonotype was recorded a few times. The chain joins TRBV5-8 to TRBJ1-2; D gene ambiguous. V was cut by 5 bases and J by 4 bases, with 12 bases left in between. The CDR3 spans 13 residues. Germline V CDR1 and CDR2: SGHTS, YDEGEE. The CDR3 loop is CASRSTETYGYTF. In DNA form, the CDR3 reads TGTGCCAGCAGATCGACGGAAACCTATGGCTACACCTTC.

This clonotype has a handful of counts. The J gene is TRBJ1-4, the V gene TRBV4-1; D remains unclear. Germline assignment: CDR1 MGHRA and CDR2 YSYEKL. The CDR3 spans 16 residues. V shed 5 bases and J shed 2 bases, with 15 bases lying between them. CDR3 nucleotides: TGCGCCAGCAGCTTCACCTCAGCCGCTACTAATGAAAAACTGTTTTTT. Amino acid sequence: CASSFTSAATNEKLFF.

Turning to this clonotype: A much larger clone sits a single nucleotide away, making a read error possible. The chain uses TRBV7-2 and TRBJ1-4, with D unresolved. This CDR3 spans 15 amino acids. Germline-derived CDR1 and CDR2 are SGHTA and FQGNSA. CDR3 sequence (DNA): TGTGCCAGCGGCTTAGCCGGCAGTGCGCTCGAAAAACTGTTTTTT. Its translation is CASGLAGSALEKLFF.

This clonotype was seen many times. The V and J genes are TRBV29-1 and TRBJ2-6, with a possible D match to TRBD1 (6 bases). The CDR3 is 18 amino acids. Germline V gives CDR1 SQVTM, CDR2 ANQGSEA. Deletions cut 0 bases from V and 0 bases from J, with 15 bases between. CDR3 in amino acids: CSVEDGRGSHSGANVLTF. As DNA, the CDR3 is TGCAGCGTTGAAGATGGAAGGGGGTCACACTCTGGGGCCAACGTCCTGACTTTC.